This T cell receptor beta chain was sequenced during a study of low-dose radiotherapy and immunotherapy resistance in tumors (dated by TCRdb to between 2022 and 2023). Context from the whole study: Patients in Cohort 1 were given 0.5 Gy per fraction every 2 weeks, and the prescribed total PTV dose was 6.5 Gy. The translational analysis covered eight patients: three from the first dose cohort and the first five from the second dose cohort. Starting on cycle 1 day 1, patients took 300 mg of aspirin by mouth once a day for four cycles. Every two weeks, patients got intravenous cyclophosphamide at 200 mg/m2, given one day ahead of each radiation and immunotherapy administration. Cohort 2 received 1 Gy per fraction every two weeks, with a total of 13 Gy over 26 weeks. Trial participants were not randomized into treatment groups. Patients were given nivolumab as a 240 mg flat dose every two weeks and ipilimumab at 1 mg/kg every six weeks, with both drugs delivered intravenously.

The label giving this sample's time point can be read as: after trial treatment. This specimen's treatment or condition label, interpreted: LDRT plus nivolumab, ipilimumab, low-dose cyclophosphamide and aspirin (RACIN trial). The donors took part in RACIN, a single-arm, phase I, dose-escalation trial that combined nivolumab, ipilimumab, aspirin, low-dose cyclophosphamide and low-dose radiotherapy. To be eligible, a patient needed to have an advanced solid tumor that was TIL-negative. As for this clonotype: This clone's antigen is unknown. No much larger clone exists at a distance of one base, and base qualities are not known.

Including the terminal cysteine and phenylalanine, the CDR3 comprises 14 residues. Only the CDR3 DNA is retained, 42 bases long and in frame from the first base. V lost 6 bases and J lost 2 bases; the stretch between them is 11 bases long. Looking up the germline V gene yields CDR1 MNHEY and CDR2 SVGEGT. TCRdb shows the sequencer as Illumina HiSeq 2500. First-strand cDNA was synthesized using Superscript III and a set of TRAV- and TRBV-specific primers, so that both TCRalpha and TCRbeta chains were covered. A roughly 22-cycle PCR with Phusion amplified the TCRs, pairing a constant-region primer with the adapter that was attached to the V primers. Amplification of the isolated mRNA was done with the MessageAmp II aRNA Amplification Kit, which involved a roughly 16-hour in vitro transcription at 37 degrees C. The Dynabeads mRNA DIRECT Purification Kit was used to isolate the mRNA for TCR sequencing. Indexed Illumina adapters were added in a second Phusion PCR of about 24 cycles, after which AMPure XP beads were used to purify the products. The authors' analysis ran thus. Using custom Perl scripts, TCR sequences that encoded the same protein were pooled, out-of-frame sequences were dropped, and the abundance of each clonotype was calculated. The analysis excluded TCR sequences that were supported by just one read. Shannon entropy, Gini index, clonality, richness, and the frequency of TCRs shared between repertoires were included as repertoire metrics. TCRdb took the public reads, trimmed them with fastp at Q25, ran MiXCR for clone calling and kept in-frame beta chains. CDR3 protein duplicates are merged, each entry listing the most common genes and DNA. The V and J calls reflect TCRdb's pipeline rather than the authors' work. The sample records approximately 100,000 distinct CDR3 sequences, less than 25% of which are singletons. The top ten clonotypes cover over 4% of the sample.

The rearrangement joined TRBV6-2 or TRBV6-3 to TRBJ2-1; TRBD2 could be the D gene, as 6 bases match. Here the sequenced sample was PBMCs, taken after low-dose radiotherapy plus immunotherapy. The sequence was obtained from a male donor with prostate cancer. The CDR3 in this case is CASSRDFAYNEQFF. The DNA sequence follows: TGTGCCAGCAGCCGGGACTTTGCCTACAATGAGCAGTTCTTC.